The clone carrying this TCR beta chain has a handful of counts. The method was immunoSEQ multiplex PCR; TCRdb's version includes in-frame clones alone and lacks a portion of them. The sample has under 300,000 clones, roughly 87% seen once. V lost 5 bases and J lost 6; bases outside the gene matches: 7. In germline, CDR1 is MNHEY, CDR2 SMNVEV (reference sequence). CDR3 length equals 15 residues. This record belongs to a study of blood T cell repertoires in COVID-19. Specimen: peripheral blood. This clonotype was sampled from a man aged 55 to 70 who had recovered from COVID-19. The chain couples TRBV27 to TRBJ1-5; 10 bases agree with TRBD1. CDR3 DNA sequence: TGTGCCAGCAGTCCCGACAGGGGGCTAATTCAGCCCCAGCATTTT. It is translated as CASSPDRGLIQPQHF.